The 5 T cell receptor beta chains below all came from one sample that was sequenced in a study of CD8+CD57+ T cells in acquired aplastic anemia. For sequencing, patients were chosen who had shown expansion of CD8+CD57+ cells by flow cytometry. Genomic DNA templated the TCR beta VDJ and CDR3 profiling. TCRdb analysed the reads with MiXCR anew, one entry per CDR3 protein. The top ten hold around 3% of the sample, which has under 200,000 distinct CDR3 sequences, 47% seen once. The sequenced sample consisted of sorted CD4+, CD8+, or CD8+CD57+ T cells (not recorded which) from PBMCs. The receptors were sampled from a human donor with aplastic anemia.

This rearrangement joins TRBV7-8 to TRBJ2-7, with 10 positions matching TRBD1. V was pared by 4 bases and J by 3 bases, with 3 bases of the junction left unmatched. Germline-derived CDR1 and CDR2 are SGHVS and FQNEAQ. The length of the CDR3 is 14 residues. The DNA of the CDR3 is TGTGCCAGCAGCTCGACAGGGGGCAGCTACGAGCAGTACTTC. It encodes CASSSTGGSYEQYF.

Worth noting for this clonotype: This CDR3 fails to terminate in the conserved phenylalanine or tryptophan, so it likely reflects a read error. This chain connects TRBV10-2 to TRBJ2-5; TRBD2 matches 7 bases. This CDR3 spans 15 amino acids. The J segment lost 5 bases and the V segment lost 2 bases, leaving 8 bases of the junction unmatched. Germline V lookup: CDR1 WSHSY, CDR2 SAAADI. As DNA, the CDR3 is TGCGCCAGCAGTGAGCCTAGCGGCGGCAGGGAGACCCAGTACCTC. Translation gives CASSEPSGGRETQYL.

The rearrangement uses TRBV2 and TRBJ1-3, with D possibly being TRBD1 (5 bases). This CDR3 contains 15 residues. Trimming took off 6 bases at V and 0 bases at J, with 12 bases between the two ends. Germline V gene data show CDR1 as SNHLY and CDR2 as FYNNEI. The CDR3 region has the DNA TGTGCCAGCAGATTCGACAGTCCCTCTGGAAACACCATATATTTT. It is translated as CASRFDSPSGNTIYF.

This clonotype was found many times. The rearrangement joins TRBV30 to TRBJ1-5; 9 positions agree with TRBD1. Germline loops: CDR1 GTSNPN, CDR2 SVGIG (reference sequence). Unmatched junction bases numbered 8, after V lost 1 base and J lost 7 bases. The CDR3 totals 15 residues. CDR3 nucleotides: TGTGCCTGGAGTGCCCGGGACAGGGCAAGCCAGCCCCAGCATTTT. Amino acids: CAWSARDRASQPQHF.

The rearrangement joins TRBV14 to TRBJ1-6; D unresolved. V was pared by 0 bases and J by 9 bases, with 6 bases between. Germline assignment: CDR1 SGHDN and CDR2 FVKESK. The CDR3 is 13 residues long. CDR3 amino acids: CASSQERASPLHF. In DNA form, the CDR3 reads TGTGCCAGCAGCCAAGAGCGGGCTTCACCCCTCCACTTT.